Each of the 27 T cell receptor beta chains below was sequenced from the same sample in a study of vaccination effects on CD4 cells after COVID-19. These TCRs' antigens remain unknown. Viral peptide pool expansion of antigen-specific CD4+ T cells preceded sequencing in the ViraFEST assay. An approximately ten-day culture period preceded the isolation of CD4+ T cells. Repertoires were generated with immunoSEQ multiplex PCR, while TCRdb's copy carries only in-frame clones and drops some. The data show around 31,000 clones, roughly two thirds seen once. Material: CD4+ T cells from PBMCs cultured with HCoV-229E spike peptides, obtained before COVID-19 vaccination. The receptors shown here come from a human donor who received a COVID-19 vaccine.

The chain is built from TRBV12-5 and TRBJ1-1; D not certain. The germline gives CDR1 LGHNT, CDR2 FRNRAP. The CDR3 runs 13 residues. The V and J ends lost 0 bases and 1 base respectively, with 3 bases between them. DNA of the CDR3: TGTGCTAGTGGTTTGGTAGGGAACACTGAAGCTTTCTTT. Residues: CASGLVGNTEAFF.

This clone appeared a single time. V and J are TRBV5-4 and TRBJ2-7; 10 bases are shared with TRBD1. Germline CDR1 reads SGHNT; CDR2 reads YYREEE (reference sequence). With 0 bases clipped from V and 3 bases from J, the junction kept 6 bases outside the gene matches. The CDR3 is 16 residues long. Written as DNA, the CDR3 is TGTGCCAGCAGCTTGGGAGGGACAGGGGTTGGCTACGAGCAGTACTTC. It codes for CASSLGGTGVGYEQYF.

The chain couples TRBV12-3 or TRBV12-4 to TRBJ1-1; D is perhaps TRBD1 (6 bases). V dropped 4 bases and J dropped 7 bases, with 7 bases sitting between them. The CDR3 covers 11 residues. As DNA, the CDR3 is TGTGCCAGCAGTTCGACAGGTGAAGCTTTCTTT. As protein: CASSSTGEAFF.

This clone has only a few counts. J is TRBJ2-5 and V is TRBV5-1; 9 bases match TRBD1. Germline V gives CDR1 SGHRS, CDR2 YFSETQ. V dropped 1 base and J dropped 1; count of bases not matched to a gene: 8. The length of the CDR3 is 17 residues. CDR3 residues: CASSLWPGQGGQETQYF. CDR3 DNA: TGCGCCAGCAGCTTGTGGCCGGGACAGGGAGGCCAAGAGACCCAGTACTTC. Looking up the rest from reference TRBV5-1 and TRBJ2-5 gives the full variable domain: KAGVTQTPRYLIKTRGQQVTLSCSPISGHRSVSWYQQTPGQGLQFLFEYFSETQRNKGNFPGRFSGRQFSNSRSEMNVSTLELGDSALYLCASSLWPGQGGQETQYFGPGTRLLVL.

This clone was counted a few times. This sequence joins TRBV7-9 and TRBJ1-1, with D maybe TRBD1 (5 bases). The CDR3 is 11 amino acids. The V and J ends lost 1 base and 10 bases respectively, with 7 bases between them. Germline V CDR1 and CDR2: SEHNR, FQNEAQ (reference sequence). The CDR3 region is CASSLGGVAFF. CDR3 nucleotides: TGTGCCAGCAGCTTAGGGGGGGTAGCTTTCTTT.

This clone was seen more than once but under ten times. The gene calls are TRBV5-4 and TRBJ1-6, with D hard to call. Germline V gene data show CDR1 as SGHNT and CDR2 as YYREEE (reference sequence). V dropped 0 bases and J dropped 7 bases, with 8 bases sitting between them. The CDR3 consists of 14 residues. CDR3 nucleotides: TGTGCCAGCAGCTTGGAACCGGTGAATTCACCCCTCCACTTT. It codes for CASSLEPVNSPLHF. Together with reference TRBV5-4 and TRBJ1-6, the CDR3 gives the full variable domain: ETGVTQSPTHLIKTRGQQVTLRCSSQSGHNTVSWYQQALGQGPQFIFQYYREEENGRGNFPPRFSGLQFPNYSSELNVNALELDDSALYLCASSLEPVNSPLHFGNGTRLTVT.

This clone was counted a few times. The CDR3 DNA follows: TGTGCCTGGATGCCGGGTTTGAATGAGCAGTTCTTC. This codes for CAWMPGLNEQFF. The chain recombines TRBV30 with TRBJ2-1; no clear D gene. Per the germline V gene, CDR1 is GTSNPN and CDR2 is SVGIG (reference sequence). The CDR3 runs to 12 residues. With 4 bases removed from V and 7 bases from J, the gap between germline ends came to 11 bases.

The rearrangement links TRBV7-8 to TRBJ2-3, with D perhaps matching TRBD1 or TRBD2 (6 bases each). Germline CDR1 and CDR2: SGHVS and FQNEAQ. Trimming removed 1 base from V and 6 bases from J, with 26 bases in between. The CDR3 loop spans 19 amino acids. The DNA for the CDR3 is TGTGCCAGCAGCTTAGAGTTCTTTCGGGGGCCGGATCTGTTGGATACGCAGTATTTT. It translates to CASSLEFFRGPDLLDTQYF.

This clone was seen more than once but under ten times. V and J are TRBV5-1 and TRBJ1-1; D uncertain. Trimming pared 0 bases from V and 3 bases from J, leaving 12 bases between. CDR1 is SGHRS, CDR2 YFSETQ, per germline. CDR3 length: 15 residues. For the CDR3, the DNA is TGCGCCAGCAGCTTGGGGGCGGATTTGGACACTGAAGCTTTCTTT. Its protein product is CASSLGADLDTEAFF.

This clone was seen only once. This chain links TRBV6-5 with TRBJ2-2; a weak D match, TRBD2 (6 bases). V lost 8 bases and J lost 5, with 18 bases in between. CDR1 and CDR2 (germline): MNHEY, SVGAGI. This CDR3 region has 15 residues. The CDR3 sequence: CASPGTSDMTGELFF. For the CDR3, the DNA is TGTGCCAGCCCCGGGACTTCGGATATGACCGGGGAGCTGTTTTTT.

Only a few counts were recorded for this clone. The rearrangement joins TRBV20-1 to TRBJ1-6; D is undetermined. CDR3 length: 15 amino acids. Deletions cut 3 bases from V and 7 bases from J, with 16 bases between. CDR1 and CDR2 from the germline V gene are DFQATT and SNEGSKA (reference sequence). CDR3 sequence reads: CSASIGRSGNSPLHF. For the CDR3, the DNA is TGCAGTGCTAGTATTGGGAGAAGCGGCAATTCACCCCTCCACTTT.

This chain links TRBV6-5 with TRBJ2-5; D possibly corresponds to TRBD1 (6 bases). The V gene lost 2 bases and the J gene lost 2 bases, with 12 bases spanning the gap. This CDR3 has 15 amino acids. The V gene's germline CDR1 is MNHEY and CDR2 SVGAGI. In nucleotides, the CDR3 is TGTGCCAGCAGTTACAACAGGGACAAGCAAGAGACCCAGTACTTC. Translating gives CASSYNRDKQETQYF.

The table lists this clone with a few counts. The chain employs TRBV9 and TRBJ2-1; 7 bases are shared with TRBD1. CDR1 SGDLS and CDR2 YYNGEE come from the germline V gene. The CDR3 is 16 residues long. The trim removed 4 bases at V and 0 bases at J, leaving 7 bases unmatched. The CDR3 sequence: CASSSDAGGSYNEQFF. CDR3 sequence (DNA): TGTGCCAGCAGCTCCGACGCAGGGGGCTCCTACAATGAGCAGTTCTTC.

This clone was counted only a few times. This sequence joins TRBV7-9 and TRBJ1-2; D remains ambiguous. Trimming took 1 base from V and 8 from J, leaving 5 bases between them. Germline V gene data show CDR1 as SEHNR and CDR2 as FQNEAQ (reference sequence). This CDR3 has 11 residues. The DNA of the CDR3 is TGTGCCAGCAGCTTAGAGGAGGGCTACACCTTC. It encodes CASSLEEGYTF.

The chain links TRBV4-1 to TRBJ2-1; the match to TRBD1 covers 7 bases. The CDR3 covers 16 residues. The germline gives CDR1 MGHRA, CDR2 YSYEKL. J lost 0 bases, V lost 2 bases, and 4 bases had no gene match. Written as DNA, the CDR3 is TGCGCCAGCAGCCAATCGGGACAGAGCTCCTACAATGAGCAGTTCTTC. It encodes CASSQSGQSSYNEQFF.

The chain has TRBV6-5 and TRBJ1-2; D is unclear. The CDR3 sequence is 15 residues long. V dropped 2 bases and J dropped 4 bases, with 14 bases sitting between them. Germline V CDR1 and CDR2: MNHEY, SVGAGI. For the CDR3, the DNA is TGTGCCAGCAGTTACGCCGGACGGACTATCTATGGCTACACCTTC. Translating gives CASSYAGRTIYGYTF.

This clone was observed a few times. This chain links TRBV28 with TRBJ1-2; unclear D gene. Trimming left V 5 bases short and J 4 bases short, with 11 bases between. CDR3 length equals 13 residues. Per the germline V gene, CDR1 is MDHEN and CDR2 is SYDVKM. The CDR3 spells CASSPSDAYGYTF. CDR3 nucleotides: TGTGCCAGCAGTCCCAGCGACGCCTATGGCTACACCTTC.

This clone has a single count. Mismatch with germline at one junction end may stem from a read error. V usage is TRBV11-2 and J usage is TRBJ2-3; D remains ambiguous. Germline loops: CDR1 SGHAT, CDR2 FQNNGV. The CDR3 runs 12 residues. The CDR3 loop reads CASTLSTDTQYF. CDR3 bases: TGTGCCAGCACCTTAAGCACAGATACGCAGTATTTT.

The chain carries TRBV3-1 (or the pseudogene TRBV3-2) and TRBJ2-1, with 9 positions matching TRBD2. J was trimmed by 5 bases and V by 5 bases; bases with no gene match: 13. Germline V gene sequence: CDR1 LGHDT, CDR2 YNNKEL (reference sequence). The CDR3 is made up of 17 amino acids. The CDR3: CASSKVPPSGNDNEQFF. CDR3 in DNA: TGTGCCAGCAGCAAGGTCCCCCCTAGCGGGAACGACAATGAGCAGTTCTTC.

The chain is built from TRBV6-1 and TRBJ2-5; perhaps TRBD1 as D (6 bases). This CDR3 is built from 14 residues. CDR1 is MNHNS and CDR2 is SASEGT in the germline V gene. V was trimmed by 2 bases and J by 1 base, leaving 8 bases between them. The CDR3 sequence: CASSERGGQETQYF. The CDR3 region has the DNA TGTGCCAGCAGTGAAAGAGGGGGCCAAGAGACCCAGTACTTC.

The chain employs TRBV21-1 and TRBJ1-5; TRBD1, the table's D call, lacks a check against the DNA. TRBV21-1 is designated a pseudogene. There are 14 residues in the CDR3. The CDR3 here is CASSKGQGSQPQHF. The CDR3 region has the DNA TGTGCCAGCAGCAAAGGACAGGGGTCTCAGCCCCAGCATTTT.

The chain carries TRBV19 and TRBJ1-2; the D gene is possibly TRBD1 (5 bases). Looked up from germline, CDR1 is LNHDA and CDR2 is SQIVND (reference sequence). There are 14 residues in the CDR3. V was clipped by 5 bases and J by 8 bases, with 18 bases between them. CDR3 DNA: TGTGCCAGTAGTCCCAGCGGGGCGTCGAGAGGCTACACCTTC. The encoded protein is CASSPSGASRGYTF.

Only a few counts were recorded for this clone. V gene TRBV6-5 combines with J gene TRBJ1-2; tentative D call: TRBD1 (5 bases). CDR3 length: 16 amino acids. V was trimmed by 4 bases and J by 8 bases, leaving 23 bases between them. Germline assignment: CDR1 MNHEY and CDR2 SVGAGI. CDR3 residues: CASSSASGTLKRGYTF. The CDR3 bases are TGTGCCAGCAGTTCAGCCTCCGGGACCCTCAAGCGAGGCTACACCTTC.

The V and J genes are TRBV7-3 and TRBJ1-1; no clear D. Trimming took 4 bases from V and 0 from J, leaving 6 bases between them. The CDR3 extends over 13 amino acids. The germline CDR1 and CDR2 sequences are SGHTA and FQGTGA. The CDR3 loop reads CASSSSLNTEAFF. CDR3 nucleotides: TGTGCCAGCAGCTCCAGTCTGAACACTGAAGCTTTCTTT.

This sequence joins TRBV4-2 and TRBJ2-5; 8 nucleotides align to TRBD2. This CDR3 is 17 amino acids long. After removal of 1 base from V and 4 bases from J, the junction contained 11 bases not matched to a gene. Germline V gene data show CDR1 as LGHNA and CDR2 as YNFKEQ. The CDR3 spells CASSQGAWERESETQYF. The DNA of the CDR3 is TGTGCCAGCAGCCAAGGGGCGTGGGAGCGGGAGTCAGAGACCCAGTACTTC.

This clone has just one count. The gene calls are TRBV27 and TRBJ2-6; maybe TRBD1 (6 bases). This CDR3 region has 17 residues. The germline CDR1 and CDR2 sequences are MNHEY and SMNVEV (reference sequence). The V gene lost 4 bases and the J gene lost 0 bases, with 13 bases spanning the gap. The CDR3 spells CASSSRQVFSGANVLTF. The CDR3 coding sequence is TGTGCCAGCAGTTCAAGACAGGTTTTCTCTGGGGCCAACGTCCTGACTTTC. Combining the CDR3 with reference TRBV27 and TRBJ2-6 gives the whole variable domain EAQVTQNPRYLITVTGKKLTVTCSQNMNHEYMSWYRQDPGLGLRQIYYSMNVEVTDKGDVPEGYKVSRKEKRNFPLILESPSPNQTSLYFCASSSRQVFSGANVLTFGAGSRLTVL.

This clone was seen a handful of times. The chain has TRBV5-1 and TRBJ1-5; D is uncertain. The CDR3 is 14 residues long. Germline CDR1 is SGHRS and CDR2 is YFSETQ. The V end was cut by 0 bases, the J end by 5 bases, with 9 bases between. Written as DNA, the CDR3 is TGCGCCAGCAGCTTGGCCGGCCTTCATCAGCCCCAGCATTTT. Amino acid sequence: CASSLAGLHQPQHF.